This entry describes one T cell receptor (beta chain). Its antigen remains unknown. In germline, CDR1 is SEHNR, CDR2 FQNEAQ (reference sequence). The CDR3 extends over 14 amino acids. Trimming stripped 1 base from V and 4 bases from J, with 8 bases between. The entry originates in a study of graft-versus-host responses after intestinal transplantation. Broader study findings: Investigators detected GvH clones in recipient marrow, with some emerging earlier in ileum or blood.

Profiled with immunoSEQ multiplex PCR; TCRdb holds only in-frame clones, not every one. The sample lists some 64,000 clones, 90% occurring once. The sequencing used unstimulated CD8+ T cells sorted from spleen or lymph node cells, collected before transplant. V and J are TRBV7-9 and TRBJ2-1; no definite D call. This TCR came from a human donor who was the organ donor for an intestinal transplant. CDR3 region: CASSLESGYNEQFF. CDR3 bases: TGTGCCAGCAGCTTAGAGTCGGGTTACAATGAGCAGTTCTTC.